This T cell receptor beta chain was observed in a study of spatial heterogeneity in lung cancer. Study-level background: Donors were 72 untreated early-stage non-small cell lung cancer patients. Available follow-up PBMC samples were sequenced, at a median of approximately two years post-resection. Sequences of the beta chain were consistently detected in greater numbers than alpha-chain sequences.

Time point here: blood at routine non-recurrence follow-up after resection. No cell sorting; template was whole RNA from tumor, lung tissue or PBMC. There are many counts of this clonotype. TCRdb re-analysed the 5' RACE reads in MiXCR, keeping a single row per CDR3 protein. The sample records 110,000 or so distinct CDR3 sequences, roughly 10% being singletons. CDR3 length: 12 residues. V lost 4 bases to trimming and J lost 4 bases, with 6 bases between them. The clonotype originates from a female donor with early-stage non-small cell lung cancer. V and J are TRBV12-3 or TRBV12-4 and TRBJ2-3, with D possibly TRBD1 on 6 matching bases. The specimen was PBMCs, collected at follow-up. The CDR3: CASSWTADTQYF. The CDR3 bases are TGTGCCAGCAGTTGGACAGCAGATACGCAGTATTTT.